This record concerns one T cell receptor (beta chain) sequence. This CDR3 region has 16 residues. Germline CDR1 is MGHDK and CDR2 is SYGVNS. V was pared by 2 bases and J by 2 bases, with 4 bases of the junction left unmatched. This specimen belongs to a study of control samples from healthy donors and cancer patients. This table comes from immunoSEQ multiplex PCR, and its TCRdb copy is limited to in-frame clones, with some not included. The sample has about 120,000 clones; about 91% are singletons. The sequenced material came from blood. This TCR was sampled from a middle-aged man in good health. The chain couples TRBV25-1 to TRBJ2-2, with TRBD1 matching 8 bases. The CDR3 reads CASSERTGINTGELFF. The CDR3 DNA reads TGTGCCAGCAGTGAACGGACAGGGATTAACACCGGGGAGCTGTTTTTT.